The present TCR beta chain was sequenced within a study of cytomegalovirus exposure and HLA in healthy donors. About the research overall: The 90 to 150 validation repertoires, a later analysis reported, used the same platform as the 550 to 700 repertoires from the first cohort.

The germline V gene has CDR1 GTSNPN and CDR2 SVGIG (reference sequence). This CDR3 spans 13 amino acids. V lost 3 bases to trimming and J lost 11 bases; unmatched junction nucleotides: 9. This table comes from immunoSEQ multiplex PCR, and its TCRdb copy is limited to in-frame clones, with some not included. The sample records under 200,000 clones, more than 80% being singletons. The chain couples TRBV30 to TRBJ1-5; 8 nucleotides agree with TRBD1. The sample consisted of PBMCs. The receptor's source is a woman between 18 and 29 years old in good health and CMV-seropositive. As DNA, the CDR3 is TGTGCCTGGAGGACAGGGGCCCCGAAAGCCCAGCATTTT. It specifies CAWRTGAPKAQHF.